Below, 22 T cell receptor beta chains from the same sample are listed, as sequenced in a study of T cell responses to AZD1222 COVID-19 vaccine. Profiled with immunoSEQ multiplex PCR; TCRdb holds only in-frame clones, not every one. The table records 100,000 to 150,000 clones, around 88% of them present only once. The sequences come from peripheral blood, collected 28 days after the second AZD1222 dose. The receptor source for this set is an adult who received the AZD1222 COVID-19 vaccine.

The gene calls are TRBV5-1 and TRBJ2-3, with 12 bases lining up with TRBD2. Unmatched junction bases numbered 7, after V lost 4 bases and J lost 4 bases. The CDR3 has 16 residues. Germline lookup yields CDR1 SGHRS and CDR2 YFSETQ. The CDR3: CASSRDSSGGADTQYF. The CDR3 DNA is TGCGCCAGCAGCAGGGACTCTAGCGGGGGGGCAGATACGCAGTATTTT. Drawing the rest from reference TRBV5-1 and TRBJ2-3, the complete variable domain is KAGVTQTPRYLIKTRGQQVTLSCSPISGHRSVSWYQQTPGQGLQFLFEYFSETQRNKGNFPGRFSGRQFSNSRSEMNVSTLELGDSALYLCASSRDSSGGADTQYFGPGTRLTVL.

The chain is built from TRBV28 and TRBJ1-1; possible D gene TRBD1, 5 bases. The CDR3 is 14 residues long. The germline V gene has CDR1 MDHEN and CDR2 SYDVKM. Trimming pared 10 bases from V and 1 base from J, leaving 16 bases between. In nucleotides, the CDR3 is TGTGCCACCTCTTCAGGGAAATCGAACACTGAAGCTTTCTTT. Translation gives CATSSGKSNTEAFF.

V gene TRBV2 combines with J gene TRBJ1-1, with D perhaps matching TRBD1 (6 bases). V gave up 5 bases and J gave up 6 bases, with 13 bases separating them. Germline CDR1 SNHLY, CDR2 FYNNEI. This CDR3 comprises 13 residues. CDR3 sequence: CASSSWGAAEAFF. CDR3 DNA sequence: TGTGCCAGCAGTTCATGGGGGGCCGCTGAAGCTTTCTTT.

The chain links TRBV21-1 to TRBJ2-7; the D call of TRBD1 is as the table states it, not checked on the DNA. TRBV21-1 is designated a pseudogene. The CDR3 contains 17 residues. CDR3 amino acids: CASSRTTTDREVHEQYF. CDR3 in DNA: TGTGCCAGCAGCAGAACTACTACCGACAGGGAGGTCCACGAGCAGTACTTC.

The rearrangement uses TRBV28 and TRBJ1-4; no clear D. The V end was cut by 5 bases, the J end by 1 base, with 8 bases between. This CDR3 region has 14 residues. In germline, CDR1 is MDHEN, CDR2 SYDVKM. CDR3 residues: CASSEPGTNEKLFF. The CDR3 DNA follows: TGTGCCAGCAGTGAACCGGGAACTAATGAAAAACTGTTTTTT.

V usage is TRBV3-1 (or the pseudogene TRBV3-2) and J usage is TRBJ2-1; 9 bases line up with TRBD2. After removal of 3 bases from V and 2 bases from J, the junction contained 2 bases not matched to a gene. The V gene's germline CDR1 is LGHDT and CDR2 YNNKEL (reference sequence). The CDR3 contains 15 residues. The CDR3 DNA reads as TGTGCCAGCAGCCACGCGGGGGGGCCCTACAATGAGCAGTTCTTC. Translating it yields CASSHAGGPYNEQFF.

This chain connects TRBV9 to TRBJ2-1, with D perhaps assigned TRBD1 or TRBD2 (5 bases each). With 3 bases removed from V and 6 bases from J, the gap between germline ends came to 22 bases. Germline values: CDR1 SGDLS, CDR2 YYNGEE. There are 17 residues in the CDR3. As DNA, the CDR3 is TGTGCCAGCAGCGGCTCCCGAGGGGCGGGCCAGGCCAATGAGCAGTTCTTC. Amino acids: CASSGSRGAGQANEQFF.

This clone was observed a handful of times. The CDR3 sequence is CASALWTGGITDTQYF. The CDR3 DNA sequence: TGTGCCAGCGCGTTATGGACAGGGGGCATCACAGATACGCAGTATTTT. The V gene is TRBV2, the J gene TRBJ2-3, with 11 bases identical to TRBD1. V lost 8 bases and J lost 2; bases outside the gene matches: 9. The CDR3 is 16 amino acids. CDR1 and CDR2 from the germline V gene are SNHLY and FYNNEI.

Concerning this clone: At the DNA level, this CDR3 is encoded by other sequences in the same sample as well. The chain carries TRBV18 and TRBJ1-1, with a possible D match to TRBD1 (5 bases). CDR3 size: 14 residues. Per germline, CDR1 KGHSH and CDR2 LQKENI. V dropped 3 bases and J dropped 3 bases, with 11 bases sitting between them. The CDR3 DNA is TGTGCCAGCTCACCGAATCGGGGGGACACTGAAGCTTTCTTT. Its translation: CASSPNRGDTEAFF.

This chain connects TRBV28 to TRBJ1-5, with D possibly matching TRBD1 (5 bases). Germline V CDR1 and CDR2: MDHEN, SYDVKM. The ends were cut back, 3 bases at V and 4 bases at J, with 13 bases in the middle. This CDR3 region has 15 residues. CDR3 region: CASSFILGGNQPQHF. DNA for the CDR3: TGTGCCAGCAGTTTTATTCTCGGGGGGAATCAGCCCCAGCATTTT. Drawing the rest from reference TRBV28 and TRBJ1-5, the complete variable domain is DVKVTQSSRYLVKRTGEKVFLECVQDMDHENMFWYRQDPGLGLRLIYFSYDVKMKEKGDIPEGYSVSREKKERFSLILESASTNQTSMYLCASSFILGGNQPQHFGDGTRLSIL.

The chain is built from TRBV15 and TRBJ2-7; 8 nucleotides match TRBD2. Trimming cost V 6 bases and J 7 bases; bases outside gene matches: 8. The CDR3 contains 13 residues. Germline V gene data show CDR1 as LNHNV and CDR2 as YYDKDF (reference sequence). CDR3 coding DNA: TGTGCCACCAGTCGGGGGGGGGAACGGGAGCAGTACTTC. Translated, it gives CATSRGGEREQYF.

The chain couples TRBV19 to TRBJ2-2; no firm D call. V lost 1 base, J lost 4 bases, and 10 bases lay in between. The CDR3 runs to 15 residues. Germline V lookup: CDR1 LNHDA, CDR2 SQIVND (reference sequence). This CDR3 reads CASSIGTLSTGELFF. CDR3 coding DNA: TGTGCCAGTAGTATAGGGACCCTGAGCACCGGGGAGCTGTTTTTT. The variable domain in full, completed from reference TRBV19 and TRBJ2-2, reads DGGITQSPKYLFRKEGQNVTLSCEQNLNHDAMYWYRQDPGQGLRLIYYSQIVNDFQKGDIAEGYSVSREKKESFPLTVTSAQKNPTAFYLCASSIGTLSTGELFFGEGSRLTVL.

In its sample, this clone was seen a few times. This rearrangement joins TRBV30 to TRBJ1-2; D remains unclear. The CDR3 runs to 11 residues. V was cut by 1 base and J by 5 bases, with 5 bases left in between. Germline CDR1 GTSNPN, CDR2 SVGIG (reference sequence). CDR3 loop: CAWSGQYGYTF. The CDR3 DNA reads TGTGCCTGGAGTGGGCAGTATGGCTACACCTTC.

This clone was picked up one time. V gene TRBV6-5 combines with J gene TRBJ2-1; 10 bases fit TRBD2. Trimming took 6 bases from V and 9 from J; bases not matched to a gene: 11. CDR1 MNHEY and CDR2 SVGAGI come from the germline V gene. The CDR3 totals 15 residues. The CDR3 bases are TGTGCCAGCAGGACAAGCGGGGGGGCAATGGCTGAGCAGTTCTTC. Translating gives CASRTSGGAMAEQFF.

In nucleotides, the CDR3 is TGTGCCAGCACCTCGGGACAGGGGATGGAGTACTTC. Translation: CASTSGQGMEYF. The rearrangement uses TRBV21-1 and TRBJ2-7; TRBD1, the table's D call, was not compared with the DNA. TRBV21-1 has pseudogene status. This CDR3 contains 12 residues.

The chain joins TRBV10-3 to TRBJ2-7, with 8 positions matching TRBD2. The CDR3 contains 17 residues. The germline V gene encodes CDR1 ENHRY and CDR2 SYGVKD. V was clipped by 3 bases and J by 5 bases; unmatched bases: 15. CDR3 residues: CAISDLGGARDPNEQYF. The CDR3 DNA follows: TGTGCCATCAGTGATCTCGGGGGGGCCCGCGACCCTAACGAGCAGTACTTC.

The gene calls are TRBV3-1 (or the pseudogene TRBV3-2) and TRBJ1-1; 7 nucleotides line up with TRBD1. The V and J ends lost 4 bases and 11 bases, in that order; junction bases with no gene match: 10. In germline, CDR1 is LGHDT, CDR2 YNNKEL (reference sequence). The CDR3 is made up of 13 amino acids. The CDR3 DNA reads as TGTGCCAGCAGCCCGGTCGGCGACAGGGAGGCTTTCTTT. Amino acid sequence: CASSPVGDREAFF.

The V call is TRBV7-8, the J call TRBJ2-1; 16 bases are shared with TRBD2. This CDR3 region has 23 residues. Germline values: CDR1 SGHVS, CDR2 FQNEAQ. After removal of 5 bases from V and 0 bases from J, the junction contained 19 bases not matched to a gene. CDR3 sequence reads: CASSQPGTSGGGPTPSSYNEQFF. The CDR3 nucleotides are TGTGCCAGCAGCCAACCCGGGACTAGCGGGGGGGGCCCTACTCCGAGCTCCTACAATGAGCAGTTCTTC.

The V call is TRBV19, the J call TRBJ1-1, with TRBD1 matching over 7 bases. Germline V lookup: CDR1 LNHDA, CDR2 SQIVND (reference sequence). The CDR3 spans 15 residues. J lost 0 bases, V lost 5 bases, and 6 bases had no gene match. The CDR3 protein is CASSPQDRLNTEAFF. CDR3 in DNA: TGTGCCAGTAGTCCGCAGGACAGGCTGAACACTGAAGCTTTCTTT.

This sequence joins TRBV5-1 and TRBJ1-1, with a tentative D call TRBD1 (6 bases). Trimming took off 2 bases at V and 3 bases at J, with 11 bases between the two ends. Germline lookup yields CDR1 SGHRS and CDR2 YFSETQ. The CDR3 is made up of 14 amino acids. DNA for the CDR3: TGCGCCAGCAGCTTACAGGGAGGGGACACTGAAGCTTTCTTT. It yields the protein CASSLQGGDTEAFF.

The chain combines TRBV7-3 with TRBJ1-1; D possibly corresponds to TRBD1 (6 bases). Germline CDR1 is SGHTA and CDR2 is FQGTGA. Between the trimmed V and J ends, which lost 1 base and 1 base, there was a span of 10 bases. This CDR3 comprises 15 residues. The CDR3 DNA sequence: TGTGCCAGCAGCTTAAACACAGGGAGGAACACTGAAGCTTTCTTT. It is translated as CASSLNTGRNTEAFF.

V gene TRBV6-2 or TRBV6-3 combines with J gene TRBJ1-6; D is unclear. The V and J ends lost 2 bases and 0 bases respectively, with 14 bases between them. This CDR3 has 18 amino acids. Germline-derived CDR1 and CDR2 are MNHEY and SVGEGT. Here the CDR3 DNA reads TGTGCCAGCAGTTACGGAGAACCCAGGAGCTCCTATAATTCACCCCTCCACTTT. Translating gives CASSYGEPRSSYNSPLHF.